What follows are 24 T cell receptor beta chains derived from one specimen sequenced in a study of blood T cell repertoires in COVID-19. The assay was immunoSEQ multiplex PCR, and TCRdb's table has in-frame clones only and misses some. The table lists a few hundred thousand clones, around nine tenths of them singletons, with over 15% in the top ten. Sequenced material: peripheral blood. The receptors shown here come from a man aged 50-59 years with COVID-19, enrolled during active disease.

The gene calls are TRBV6-2 or TRBV6-3 and TRBJ2-5, with a possible D match to TRBD1 (6 bases). Germline CDR1 reads MNHEY; CDR2 reads SVGEGT. CDR3 size: 15 residues. V was shortened by 3 bases and J by 2 bases, with 13 bases between the two germline ends. CDR3 in amino acids: CASSYKSRGQETQYF. The CDR3 DNA reads as TGTGCCAGCAGTTATAAGTCAAGGGGGCAAGAGACCCAGTACTTC.

The chain links TRBV19 to TRBJ1-1, with D uncertain. The germline V and J ends were trimmed by 6 bases and 0 bases, with 8 bases remaining between them. The CDR3 has 13 amino acids. The V gene's germline CDR1 is LNHDA and CDR2 SQIVND (reference sequence). The DNA for the CDR3 is TGTGCCAGTAGGCGCGGGCTGAACACTGAAGCTTTCTTT. It codes for CASRRGLNTEAFF.

The chain uses TRBV28 and TRBJ2-2, with 8 positions matching TRBD2. This CDR3 comprises 15 residues. Trimming cost V 5 bases and J 6 bases; bases outside gene matches: 8. Per the germline V gene, CDR1 is MDHEN and CDR2 is SYDVKM. The CDR3 DNA follows: TGTGCCAGCAGTGGGGCGGGACTAGTGTCCGGGGAGCTGTTTTTT. Protein sequence: CASSGAGLVSGELFF.

The V gene is TRBV27, the J gene TRBJ2-7, with 7 bases that match TRBD2. V trimming: 2 bases; J trimming: 1 base; junction bases outside the gene matches: 11. CDR3 length equals 17 residues. Germline CDR1 is MNHEY and CDR2 is SMNVEV (reference sequence). The CDR3 DNA sequence: TGTGCCAGCAGTTTACGAACCTCTTACGGGGGGTCCTACGAGCAGTACTTC. Protein sequence: CASSLRTSYGGSYEQYF.

This clone was detected only a few times. CDR3: CASRPGTVGGGGELFF. CDR3 coding DNA: TGTGCCAGCAGACCTGGGACAGTTGGAGGAGGCGGGGAGCTGTTTTTT. The gene calls are TRBV27 and TRBJ2-2; 7 bases are a match to TRBD1. The CDR3 runs 16 residues. Looked up from germline, CDR1 is MNHEY and CDR2 is SMNVEV (reference sequence). V lost 6 bases to trimming and J lost 7 bases; unmatched junction nucleotides: 14.

The V gene is TRBV5-1, the J gene TRBJ1-5; 11 nucleotides match TRBD1. CDR1 and CDR2 from the germline V gene are SGHRS and YFSETQ. Trimming at V came to 4 bases and at J to 5 bases, leaving 8 bases not matched to a gene. CDR3 length equals 16 residues. CDR3 nucleotide sequence: TGCGCCAGCAGCCTAGGGACAGGGGGGTTCGATCAGCCCCAGCATTTT. Residues: CASSLGTGGFDQPQHF.

The chain recombines TRBV5-6 with TRBJ2-3; D gene unclear. V shed 2 bases and J shed 5 bases, with 6 bases lying between them. CDR3 length equals 12 residues. Per germline, CDR1 SGHDT and CDR2 YYEEEE. CDR3 in DNA: TGTGCCAGCAGCTTCAGTCGAGATACGCAGTATTTT. This codes for CASSFSRDTQYF.

This chain joins TRBV7-3 and TRBJ2-5; TRBD1 agrees at 7 bases. With V trimmed by 5 bases and J by 4 bases, 7 bases remained unmatched. The germline CDR1 and CDR2 sequences are SGHTA and FQGTGA. This CDR3 has 14 amino acids. This CDR3 reads CASSPTGDLETQYF. CDR3 nucleotide sequence: TGTGCCAGCAGCCCCACAGGGGACCTAGAGACCCAGTACTTC.

This chain joins TRBV12-2 and TRBJ2-5; TRBD1, as called in the table, went unchecked against the DNA. TRBV12-2 is listed as a pseudogene. CDR3 length: 16 residues. CDR3 nucleotides: TGTGCAAGTCGCTTAGCGTACCAGGGGCTGGGAGAGACCCAGTACTTC. Its protein product is CASRLAYQGLGETQYF.

The rearrangement links TRBV10-3 to TRBJ2-1; 14 bases map to TRBD2. This CDR3 is 15 amino acids long. The germline V gene has CDR1 ENHRY and CDR2 SYGVKD. V shed 6 bases, J shed 8 bases, and the junction held 6 bases outside the gene matches. The CDR3 sequence: CAIRPGLAGVDEQFF. The CDR3 coding sequence is TGTGCCATCAGACCGGGACTAGCGGGAGTTGATGAGCAGTTCTTC.

This clone was detected only once. The chain uses TRBV24-1 and TRBJ2-7; D gene uncertain. This CDR3 region has 16 residues. CDR1 KGHDR and CDR2 SFDVKD come from the germline V gene. V lost 0 bases and J 0 bases, leaving 11 bases between the germline ends. The CDR3 region has the DNA TGTGCCACCAGTGATTTGCCAGGCAATCTCTCCTACGAGCAGTACTTC. Amino acid sequence: CATSDLPGNLSYEQYF.

The CDR3 coding sequence is TGTGCCAGCAGCTGGATAGGACAGGATAGCAATCAGCCCCAGCATTTT. Encoded protein: CASSWIGQDSNQPQHF. The chain has TRBV7-8 and TRBJ1-5; 7 positions agree with TRBD1. The CDR3 spans 16 residues. The trim removed 4 bases at V and 0 bases at J, leaving 6 bases unmatched. The V gene's germline CDR1 is SGHVS and CDR2 FQNEAQ.

This clone showed up just once. The chain has TRBV5-6 and TRBJ2-7; 7 nucleotides align to TRBD2. V lost 1 base, J lost 7 bases, and 2 bases stayed unmatched. CDR1 is SGHDT, CDR2 YYEEEE, per germline. The CDR3 runs 12 residues. The CDR3 nucleotides read TGTGCCAGCAGCTTGAGCGGGGAGGAGCAGTACTTC. Its translation is CASSLSGEEQYF. The full variable domain, completed using reference TRBV5-6 and TRBJ2-7, is DAGVTQSPTHLIKTRGQQVTLRCSPKSGHDTVSWYQQALGQGPQFIFQYYEEEERQRGNFPDRFSGHQFPNYSSELNVNALLLGDSALYLCASSLSGEEQYFGPGTRLTVT.

The gene calls are TRBV5-1 and TRBJ2-7; 9 nucleotides align to TRBD2. The ends lost 4 bases at V and 0 bases at J; junction bases unmatched: 5. CDR1 SGHRS and CDR2 YFSETQ come from the germline V gene. CDR3 length: 15 residues. The CDR3 sequence is CASSGSGSYSYEQYF. The DNA of the CDR3 is TGCGCCAGCAGCGGTAGCGGGAGTTACTCCTACGAGCAGTACTTC.

The chain has TRBV21-1 and TRBJ2-2; the table calls TRBD2, which could not be checked here. TRBV21-1 is a pseudogene. The CDR3 runs 19 residues. The CDR3 here is CASSKTCSRGGGVTGELFF. The CDR3 bases are TGTGCCAGCAGCAAAACCTGTTCGCGGGGGGGCGGAGTAACCGGGGAGCTGTTTTTT.

The gene calls are TRBV5-4 and TRBJ2-5; TRBD2 might be the D (5 bases). The V gene's germline CDR1 is SGHNT and CDR2 YYREEE (reference sequence). The CDR3 length is 15 residues. Trimming stripped 0 bases from V and 4 bases from J, with 13 bases between. The CDR3 spells CASSLEMGVAETQYF. CDR3 in DNA: TGTGCCAGCAGCTTGGAGATGGGAGTAGCAGAGACCCAGTACTTC. The full variable domain, rest sourced from reference TRBV5-4 and TRBJ2-5, is ETGVTQSPTHLIKTRGQQVTLRCSSQSGHNTVSWYQQALGQGPQFIFQYYREEENGRGNFPPRFSGLQFPNYSSELNVNALELDDSALYLCASSLEMGVAETQYFGPGTRLLVL.

V usage is TRBV24-1 and J usage is TRBJ1-2, with D maybe TRBD1 (6 bases). From germline, CDR1 is KGHDR and CDR2 SFDVKD. The V end lost 4 bases, the J end lost 4 bases, and 21 bases lay between the germline ends. This CDR3 has 17 residues. Here the CDR3 DNA reads TGTGCCACCAGTGACCCCCGAGGGGGGGGAGAAAGCTATGGCTACACCTTC. This translates into CATSDPRGGGESYGYTF.

The chain links TRBV2 to TRBJ2-1, with 8 bases that match TRBD1. This CDR3 comprises 15 residues. The germline V gene has CDR1 SNHLY and CDR2 FYNNEI. Germline trimming cut 10 bases from V and 4 bases from J; bases unmatched to any gene: 12. CDR3: CANRLQGAGYNEQFF. The CDR3 DNA is TGTGCCAACCGACTCCAGGGGGCGGGATACAATGAGCAGTTCTTC.

The genes are TRBV6-5 and TRBJ2-7; 8 bases align to TRBD1. The CDR3 covers 14 residues. V shed 6 bases, J shed 6 bases, and the junction held 10 bases outside the gene matches. Germline CDR1 MNHEY, CDR2 SVGAGI. CDR3 residues: CASRDRVPSGEQYF. As DNA, the CDR3 is TGTGCCAGCAGGGACAGGGTCCCCTCGGGCGAGCAGTACTTC.

This clone occurred once. One end of the junction does not line up with germline, which may come from a read error. The CDR3 region has the DNA TGCAGTGCTAGCGCTGGGGGACTCGCTGACTTC. Its translation is CSASAGGLADF. The genes are TRBV20-1 and TRBJ2-7; possible D gene TRBD2, 6 bases. CDR1 and CDR2 from the germline V gene are DFQATT and SNEGSKA (reference sequence). The CDR3 is 11 amino acids.

The V call is TRBV19, the J call TRBJ1-2; tentative D call: TRBD1 (6 bases). Looked up from germline, CDR1 is LNHDA and CDR2 is SQIVND (reference sequence). The V gene lost 6 bases and the J gene lost 7 bases, with 18 bases spanning the gap. This CDR3 spans 14 amino acids. CDR3 coding DNA: TGTGCCAGTAGACACAGGGCCGGACTCGCTGGCTACACCTTC. Its translation: CASRHRAGLAGYTF.

This clone was seen just once. This rearrangement joins TRBV4-2 to TRBJ2-3; 7 bases align to TRBD1. The CDR3 consists of 15 residues. Trimming at V came to 3 bases and at J to 1 base, leaving 4 bases not matched to a gene. The germline CDR1 and CDR2 sequences are LGHNA and YNFKEQ. CDR3 sequence: CASSHTGEGTDTQYF. For the CDR3, the DNA is TGTGCCAGCAGCCACACAGGGGAAGGCACAGATACGCAGTATTTT.

CDR3 sequence reads: CASSLVTQNTEAFF. CDR3 bases: TGTGCCAGCAGCTTGGTCACTCAGAACACTGAAGCTTTCTTT. V gene TRBV5-4 combines with J gene TRBJ1-1, with D uncertain. Looked up from germline, CDR1 is SGHNT and CDR2 is YYREEE (reference sequence). Deletions cut 0 bases from V and 1 base from J, with 7 bases between. The CDR3 covers 14 residues. The full variable domain, completed using reference TRBV5-4 and TRBJ1-1, is ETGVTQSPTHLIKTRGQQVTLRCSSQSGHNTVSWYQQALGQGPQFIFQYYREEENGRGNFPPRFSGLQFPNYSSELNVNALELDDSALYLCASSLVTQNTEAFFGQGTRLTVV.

The chain has TRBV6-5 and TRBJ2-7, with TRBD1 identical over 7 bases. The CDR3 extends over 14 amino acids. Per the germline V gene, CDR1 is MNHEY and CDR2 is SVGAGI. With 2 bases clipped from V and 4 bases from J, the junction kept 5 bases outside the gene matches. CDR3 loop: CASSYVTGMYEQYF. CDR3 DNA sequence: TGTGCCAGCAGTTACGTGACAGGGATGTACGAGCAGTACTTC.